Detailed here is one TCR beta chain. Germline and junction disagree at one end, which may indicate a read error. The CDR3 sequence is 15 residues long. The V gene's germline CDR1 is KGHSH and CDR2 LQKENI. Participants were aged 18 to 89 years, lived in about two dozen US areas, and enrolled virtually. Participants' reported clinical history set cohort assignment. Either two negative PCRs, clearance, or symptom resolution qualified Cohort 3 donors as recovered. The data were taken from a study of blood T cell repertoires in COVID-19. Study background: Researchers got acute and convalescent COVID-19 samples from the United States, Italy and Spain.

Profiled with immunoSEQ multiplex PCR; TCRdb holds only in-frame clones, not every one. Here the sample spans roughly 250,000 clones, less than 90% being singletons. The rearrangement links TRBV18 to TRBJ2-7, with a possible D match to TRBD1 (6 bases). The sequenced material came from PBMCs or T cells enriched from blood (not recorded which). The TCR was taken from a woman between 45 and 60 years old who had recovered from COVID-19. CDR3 nucleotide sequence: TGTGCCAGTTCACCCCGGACAGTGTCGGACTACGAGCAGTACTTC. Protein sequence: CASSPRTVSDYEQYF.